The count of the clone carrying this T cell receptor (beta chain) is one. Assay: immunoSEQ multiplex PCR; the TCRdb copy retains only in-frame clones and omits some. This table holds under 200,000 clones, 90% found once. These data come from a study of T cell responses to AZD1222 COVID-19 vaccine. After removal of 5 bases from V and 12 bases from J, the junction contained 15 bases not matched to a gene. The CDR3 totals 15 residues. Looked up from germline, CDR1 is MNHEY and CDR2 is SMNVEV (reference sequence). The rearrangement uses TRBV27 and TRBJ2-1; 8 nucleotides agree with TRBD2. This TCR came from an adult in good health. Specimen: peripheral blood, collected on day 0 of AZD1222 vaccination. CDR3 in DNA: TGTGCCAGCAGTCCGACCGGGGGGGCCGGGGTAAGGCAGTTCTTC. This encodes CASSPTGGAGVRQFF.